These T cell receptor beta chains were read from a single sample in a study of T cells in Graves' hyperthyroidism and ophthalmopathy. TCRdb processed the multiplex PCR reads anew with MiXCR; each CDR3 protein has one entry. The sample holds over 350,000 distinct CDR3 sequences; about a fifth are singletons and the top ten take 40%. The sequenced sample was blood. These receptors all stem from a man aged 18-30 years with Graves' ophthalmopathy. Each CDR3 is given with its conserved first and last residue. Fields, in order: V gene, J gene, D gene, clone size, CDR3 protein, CDR3 DNA. D genes are given only for firm matches. Size tells how often a clone was seen (once, few, many) or the class of an expanded clone, and some rows leave it out.

>TRBV11-1|TRBJ2-6|TRBD1|many
CASSLRGPGANVLTF
TGTGCCAGCAGCTTAAGGGGGCCCGGGGCCAACGTCCTGACTTTC
>TRBV6-1|TRBJ2-7|NA|many
CASSGQGGPYEQYF
TGTGCCAGCAGTGGACAGGGAGGTCCATACGAGCAGTACTTC
>TRBV7-9|TRBJ1-4|TRBD1|NA
CASRWTGDEKLFF
TGTGCCAGCAGATGGACAGGGGATGAAAAACTGTTTTTT
>TRBV4-1|TRBJ1-5|NA|many
CASSQASNQPQHF
TGCGCCAGCAGCCAAGCCAGCAATCAGCCCCAGCATTTT
>TRBV20-1|TRBJ2-5|NA|NA
CSASRASPPETQYF
TGCAGTGCTAGTCGAGCTAGCCCCCCAGAGACCCAGTACTTC
>TRBV5-1|TRBJ2-2|NA|NA
CASSSGTLLSGYYTGELFF
TGCGCCAGCAGCTCGGGAACGTTGTTGTCAGGGTATTACACCGGGGAGCTGTTTTTC
>TRBV19|TRBJ2-3|NA|few
CTSTPPGHSDTQYF
TGTACCAGTACCCCCCCGGGGCACTCAGATACGCAGTATTTT
>TRBV27|TRBJ1-2|NA|few
CASTSLGPPRGDGYTF
TGTGCCAGCACTTCACTCGGCCCGCCCAGGGGTGATGGCTACACCTTC
>TRBV9|TRBJ2-1|TRBD2|few
CASSKRTSAYYNEQFF
TGTGCCAGCAGCAAGAGGACTAGCGCCTACTACAATGAGCAGTTCTTC
>TRBV7-8|TRBJ1-1|TRBD1|NA
CASSLATTGATEAFF
TGTGCCAGCAGCTTAGCAACGACAGGGGCCACTGAAGCTTTCTTT
>TRBV12-3/TRBV12-4|TRBJ1-1|NA|many
CASNSFPGQNTEAFF
TGTGCCAGCAACTCATTCCCCGGCCAGAACACTGAAGCTTTCTTT
>TRBV11-1|TRBJ2-7|NA|many
CASSESGGPSYEQYF
TGTGCCAGCAGCGAATCGGGCGGACCGTCCTACGAGCAGTACTTC
>TRBV15|TRBJ2-3|TRBD2|many
CATSRDQGLASDTQYF
TGTGCCACCAGCAGAGATCAAGGACTAGCTAGCGATACGCAGTATTTT
>TRBV19|TRBJ2-2|NA|NA
CASSITQAGELFF
TGTGCCAGTAGTATAACACAGGCCGGGGAGCTGTTTTTT
>TRBV28|TRBJ1-6|NA|few
CASSLSNSPLHF
TGTGCCAGCAGTTTAAGTAATTCACCCCTCCACTTT
>TRBV10-2|TRBJ1-6|NA|few
CASSEDLRSPLHF
TGCGCCAGCAGTGAGGACCTCCGTTCACCCCTCCACTTT
>TRBV28|TRBJ1-1|NA|few
CATASQGEAFF
TGTGCCACCGCTTCCCAGGGTGAAGCTTTCTTT
>TRBV2|TRBJ1-1|NA|many
CASSGGARNTEAFF
TGTGCCAGCAGTGGGGGGGCCCGGAACACTGAAGCTTTCTTT
>TRBV5-4|TRBJ2-7|TRBD1|few
CASSSYRGDEQYF
TGCGCCAGCAGCTCATACAGGGGGGACGAGCAGTACTTC
>TRBV5-8|TRBJ1-2|NA|many
CASSLFSEGYTF
TGTGCCAGCAGCTTGTTTTCGGAGGGCTACACCTTC
>TRBV15|TRBJ2-2|NA|NA
CATSRNPTSLNTGELFF
TGTGCCACCAGCAGAAACCCGACTAGTTTGAACACCGGGGAGCTGTTTTTT
>TRBV7-2|TRBJ2-1|NA|many
CASSLYGPGNEQFF
TGTGCCAGCAGCTTATACGGGCCAGGCAATGAGCAGTTCTTC
>TRBV20-1|TRBJ2-3|NA|NA
CSARDWGAVTDTQYF
TGCAGTGCTAGAGATTGGGGGGCGGTCACAGATACGCAGTATTTT
>TRBV30|TRBJ2-7|TRBD2|NA
CAWSLMPSGYEQYF
TGTGCCTGGAGCCTAATGCCTAGCGGATACGAGCAGTACTTC
>TRBV20-1|TRBJ2-1|TRBD2|few
CSARDRGGDYNEQFF
TGCAGTGCTAGAGATCGCGGGGGGGATTACAATGAGCAGTTCTTC
>TRBV3-1|TRBJ1-1|NA|many
CASRVGVAEAFF
TGTGCCAGCAGAGTAGGGGTGGCCGAAGCTTTCTTT
>TRBV5-1|TRBJ2-1|NA|few
CASSLGPDEQFF
TGCGCCAGCAGCTTAGGACCGGATGAGCAGTTCTTC
>TRBV7-2|TRBJ1-6|TRBD1|many
CASKGQGKSPLHF
TGTGCCAGCAAGGGACAGGGGAAATCACCCCTCCACTTT
>TRBV19|TRBJ1-5|NA|NA
CASSPTMDSGNQPQHF
TGTGCCAGTAGTCCCACAATGGACAGCGGGAATCAGCCCCAGCATTTT
>TRBV2|TRBJ1-1|NA|many
CASTRDLNTEAFF
TGTGCCAGCACCCGGGACTTAAACACTGAAGCTTTCTTT
>TRBV2|TRBJ2-1|NA|NA
CASRAPSLGNEQFF
TGTGCCAGCAGAGCACCTAGTTTGGGCAATGAGCAGTTCTTC
>TRBV6-5|TRBJ1-1|NA|many
CASSYSGHANTEAFF
TGTGCCAGCAGTTACTCGGGACACGCGAACACTGAAGCTTTCTTT
>TRBV20-1|TRBJ1-2|NA|NA
CSARETPDTYNYGYTF
TGCAGTGCTAGAGAAACCCCGGACACCTATAACTATGGCTACACCTTC
>TRBV6-1|TRBJ2-5|TRBD2|many
CASSLAGSAQTQYF
TGTGCCAGCAGCTTAGCGGGGAGCGCACAGACCCAGTACTTC
>TRBV29-1|TRBJ2-3|TRBD1|NA
CSPWTGDSTDTQYF
TGCAGCCCATGGACAGGGGACAGCACAGATACGCAGTATTTT
>TRBV5-1|TRBJ2-1|NA|many
CASSLAPSRINEQFF
TGCGCCAGCAGCTTGGCCCCTAGCCGTATCAATGAGCAGTTCTTC
>TRBV11-3|TRBJ2-2|TRBD2|many
CASSLGLAGSMNTGELFF
TGTGCCAGCAGCTTAGGACTAGCGGGGTCCATGAACACCGGGGAGCTGTTTTTT
>TRBV5-1|TRBJ2-3|NA|many
CASNWGMSTDTQYF
TGCGCCAGCAATTGGGGCATGAGCACAGATACGCAGTATTTT
>TRBV12-3/TRBV12-4|TRBJ1-4|TRBD1|many
CASSLAGQVRENEKLFF
TGTGCCAGCAGTTTAGCGGGACAGGTCCGGGAGAATGAAAAACTGTTTTTT
>TRBV28|TRBJ2-7|TRBD1|many
CASSSFGTGSYEQYF
TGTGCCAGCAGCTCTTTCGGGACAGGGTCCTACGAGCAGTACTTC
>TRBV6-1|TRBJ1-2|NA|NA
CASRDIYGYTF
TGTGCCAGCAGGGACATCTATGGCTACACCTTC
>TRBV7-3|TRBJ1-2|TRBD1|many
CASSLTATGIGGYTF
TGTGCCAGCAGCTTAACGGCGACAGGGATAGGCGGCTACACCTTC
>TRBV3-1|TRBJ1-6|NA|NA
CASSLGPRVSSPLHF
TGTGCCAGCAGCCTCGGGCCCAGGGTTAGTTCACCCCTCCACTTT
>TRBV5-1|TRBJ1-1|NA|many
CASSLGVDTEAFF
TGCGCCAGCAGCTTGGGGGTGGATACTGAAGCTTTCTTT
>TRBV5-1|TRBJ2-7|NA|many
CASGMMTGPYEQYF
TGCGCCAGCGGCATGATGACAGGCCCCTACGAGCAGTACTTC
>TRBV13|TRBJ1-1|TRBD1|NA
CASSPREGGFEAFF
TGTGCCAGCAGCCCCCGCGAAGGGGGCTTTGAAGCTTTCTTT
>TRBV2|TRBJ2-5|NA|many
CASSELALGVETQYF
TGTGCCAGCAGTGAACTAGCGCTGGGGGTGGAGACCCAGTACTTC
>TRBV20-1|TRBJ2-7|NA|many
CSARIRGAAHQFSYEQYF
TGCAGTGCTAGGATCCGTGGGGCAGCGCATCAATTCTCCTACGAGCAGTACTTC
>TRBV5-1|TRBJ2-1|TRBD2|many
CASSSYSSGGPYNEQFF
TGCGCCAGCAGCTCTTACTCTAGCGGGGGCCCCTACAATGAGCAGTTCTTC
>TRBV7-6|TRBJ2-5|NA|many
CASSLTGGSGETQYF
TGTGCCAGCAGCCTTACCGGCGGGTCAGGGGAGACCCAGTACTTC
>TRBV7-8|TRBJ2-5|TRBD2|NA
CASSWLLAGETQCF
TGTGCCAGCAGCTGGCTTCTAGCGGGGGAGACCCAGTGCTTC
>TRBV5-6|TRBJ2-3|NA|many
CASSFGGLSTDTQYF
TGTGCCAGCAGCTTTGGCGGTCTGAGCACAGATACGCAGTATTTT
>TRBV7-9|TRBJ1-4|NA|many
CASSLERVAETTNEKLFF
TGTGCCAGCAGCTTAGAGCGAGTGGCCGAAACAACTAATGAAAAACTGTTTTTT
>TRBV27|TRBJ2-2|NA|NA
CASSPDLFGELFF
TGTGCCAGCAGTCCGGACTTGTTCGGGGAGCTGTTTTTT
>TRBV3-1|TRBJ2-1|NA|many
CASSQPLGAGSYNEQFF
TGTGCCAGCAGCCAACCACTGGGAGCGGGCTCCTACAATGAGCAGTTCTTC